The rows below give T cell receptor beta chains drawn from one sample of a study of blood T cell repertoires in COVID-19. Sequencing used immunoSEQ multiplex PCR; TCRdb keeps in-frame clones, though not all of them. This table holds 400,000 or so clones, 80% to 90% found once. The sample was peripheral blood. These receptors were taken from a man younger than 35 with COVID-19, enrolled during active disease. The conserved cysteine and the conserved F or W are not part of the CDR3 here. Fields, in order: V gene, J gene, clone size, CDR3 protein. Only part of the rows carry a size: once, few, many, or a class if the clone is expanded.

TRBV7-9,TRBJ2-2,-,ASSLAWRVRDTGELF
TRBV18,TRBJ2-3,-,ASSPPPLLAGGTDTQY
TRBV10-3,TRBJ2-7,-,ATRGAGQTYEQY
TRBV2,TRBJ1-5,few,ASSEQGAGQPQH
TRBV18,TRBJ2-5,few,ASSSLGITGHLEETQY
TRBV28,TRBJ2-4,once,ASSPGTGGSKNIQY
TRBV25-1,TRBJ2-5,once,ASSETLGGIRETQY
TRBV2,TRBJ1-4,-,ASNRGAGTNEKLF
TRBV5-6,TRBJ1-1,-,ASSLFTKSTEAF
TRBV11-2,TRBJ2-1,once,ASSLLGTSGIYEQF
TRBV6-1,TRBJ1-2,-,ASSDQGAGGYT
TRBV5-1,TRBJ2-3,-,ASSLERALSTDTQY
TRBV29-1,TRBJ2-7,-,SARDYLTYEQY
TRBV20-1,TRBJ2-5,-,SASGGLAGGRGRQETQY
TRBV6-5,TRBJ2-7,-,ASRLLKGSPGEQY
TRBV4-1,TRBJ2-7,-,ASSQANSRRYEQY
TRBV19,TRBJ1-1,-,ASIAIRGSEAF
TRBV6-5,TRBJ2-2,few,ASSWGVGGSTGELF
TRBV6-1,TRBJ2-7,-,ASSEALRTDYEQY
TRBV19,TRBJ1-1,-,ASSIYRTGASEAF
TRBV11-3,TRBJ2-2,once,ASSPVNTGELF
TRBV29-1,TRBJ1-5,-,SASRRPMVRQPQH
TRBV2,TRBJ2-2,-,ASSEFGVGQGVPGELF
TRBV14,TRBJ2-3,-,ASSRRLATDTQY